This TCR beta chain appears in the sequencing data of a study of beta chain features in type 1 diabetes. Notes on the study in general: People with Type 1 diabetes carried modestly yet significantly shorter TCRB CDR3s in all four CD4+ subsets.

This clone showed up just a few times. Its specificity is unknown. Between the trimmed V and J ends, which lost 5 bases and 7 bases, there was a span of 6 bases. This CDR3 contains 10 residues. Germline assignment: CDR1 DFQATT and CDR2 SNEGSKA (reference sequence). On average, the one heparinised blood draw given by each donor was 90 to 150 mL. What was sequenced were expressed TCRB transcripts, since all of the isolated RNA had been reverse transcribed. The table came from immunoSEQ multiplex PCR; TCRdb's copy has only in-frame clones and leaves some out. The sample consists of 95,000 to 150,000 clones, less than 20% of them appearing once.

The chain recombines TRBV20-1 with TRBJ2-1; the D is unclear. The clonotype was recovered from a man aged 30-40 years with type 1 diabetes. The sequenced sample was central memory CD4+ T cells from blood. CDR3 residues: CSALYNEQFF. The CDR3 nucleotides read TGCAGTGCTCTGTATAATGAGCAGTTCTTC.